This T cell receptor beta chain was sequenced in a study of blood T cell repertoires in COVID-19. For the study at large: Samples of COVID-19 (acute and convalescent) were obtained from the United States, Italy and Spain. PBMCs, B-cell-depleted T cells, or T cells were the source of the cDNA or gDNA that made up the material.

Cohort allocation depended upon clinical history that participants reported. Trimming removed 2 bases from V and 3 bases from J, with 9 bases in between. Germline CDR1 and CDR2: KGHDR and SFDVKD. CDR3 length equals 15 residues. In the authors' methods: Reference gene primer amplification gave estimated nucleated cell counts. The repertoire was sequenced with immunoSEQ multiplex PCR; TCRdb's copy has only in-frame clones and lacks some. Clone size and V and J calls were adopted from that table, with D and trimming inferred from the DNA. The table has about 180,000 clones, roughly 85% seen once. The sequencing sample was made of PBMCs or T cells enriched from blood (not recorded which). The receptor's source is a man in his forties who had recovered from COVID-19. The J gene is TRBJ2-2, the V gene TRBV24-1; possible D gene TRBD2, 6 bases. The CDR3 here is CATSDWRRDTGELFF. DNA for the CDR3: TGTGCCACCAGTGATTGGCGGAGGGACACCGGGGAGCTGTTTTTT.